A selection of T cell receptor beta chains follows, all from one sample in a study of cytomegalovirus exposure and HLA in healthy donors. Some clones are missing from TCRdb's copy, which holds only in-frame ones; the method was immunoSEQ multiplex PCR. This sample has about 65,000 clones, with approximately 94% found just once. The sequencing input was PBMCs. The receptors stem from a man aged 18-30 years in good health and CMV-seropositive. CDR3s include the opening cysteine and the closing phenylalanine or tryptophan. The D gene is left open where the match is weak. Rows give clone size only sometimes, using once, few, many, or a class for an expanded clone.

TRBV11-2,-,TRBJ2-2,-,CASRRLSAGELFF,TGTGCCAGCAGGCGTTTATCCGCCGGGGAGCTGTTTTTT
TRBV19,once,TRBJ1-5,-,CASSTMGPNQPQHF,TGTGCCAGTAGTACCATGGGCCCCAATCAGCCCCAGCATTTT
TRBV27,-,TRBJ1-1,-,CASSLENKDNTEAFF,TGTGCCAGCAGTTTGGAGAACAAGGATAACACTGAAGCTTTCTTT
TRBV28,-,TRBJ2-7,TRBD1,CASSLGTAPSPYEQYF,TGTGCCAGCAGTTTGGGGACAGCTCCATCCCCCTACGAGCAGTACTTC
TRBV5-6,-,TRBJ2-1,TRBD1,CASSLDRDLEQFF,TGTGCCAGCAGCTTAGACAGGGACCTTGAGCAGTTCTTC
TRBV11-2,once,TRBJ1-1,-,CASSPFSGTKNTEAFF,TGTGCCAGCAGCCCGTTCTCCGGGACAAAGAACACTGAAGCTTTCTTT
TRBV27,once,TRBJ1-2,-,CASSLYPRGANYGYTF,TGTGCCAGCAGTTTATACCCACGGGGAGCTAACTATGGCTACACCTTC
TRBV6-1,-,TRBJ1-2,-,CASSEARAIGGYTF,TGTGCCAGCAGTGAAGCGCGGGCGATTGGAGGCTACACCTTC
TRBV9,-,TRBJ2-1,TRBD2,CASSVEAGPYNEQFF,TGTGCCAGCAGCGTAGAAGCGGGGCCTTACAATGAGCAGTTCTTC
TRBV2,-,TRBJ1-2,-,CASSEGGLGYYGYTF,TGTGCCAGCAGTGAAGGGGGGCTCGGCTACTATGGCTACACCTTC
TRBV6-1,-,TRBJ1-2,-,CASNLLGSNYGYTF,TGTGCCAGCAACCTTTTGGGCTCTAACTATGGCTACACCTTC
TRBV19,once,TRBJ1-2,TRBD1,CASGTGLYGYTF,TGTGCCAGTGGGACAGGGCTTTATGGCTACACCTTC
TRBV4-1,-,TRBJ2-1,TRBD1,CASSQGTGVGNEQFF,TGCGCCAGCAGCCAAGGGACAGGGGTAGGCAATGAGCAGTTCTTC
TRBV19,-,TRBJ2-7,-,CASSIGAYGSYEQYF,TGTGCCAGTAGTATTGGGGCTTATGGGTCCTACGAGCAGTACTTC
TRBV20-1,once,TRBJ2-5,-,CSAGPGESQYF,TGCAGTGCAGGCCCGGGAGAGTCCCAGTACTTC
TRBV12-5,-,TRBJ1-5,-,CASGWRERTVYQPQHF,TGTGCTAGTGGTTGGCGAGAAAGGACAGTTTATCAGCCCCAGCATTTT
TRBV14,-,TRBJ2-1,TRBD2,CASSQFGASGYNEQFF,TGTGCCAGCAGCCAATTTGGGGCTAGCGGGTACAATGAGCAGTTCTTC
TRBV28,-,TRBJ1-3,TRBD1,CASSQGQSGNTIYF,TGTGCCAGCAGCCAGGGACAGTCTGGAAACACCATATATTTT
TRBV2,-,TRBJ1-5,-,CASRIPGDQPQHF,TGTGCCAGCAGGATCCCGGGGGATCAGCCCCAGCATTTT
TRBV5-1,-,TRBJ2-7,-,CASSFDGADTSRSYEQYF,TGCGCCAGCAGCTTCGATGGGGCCGATACTTCCCGCTCCTACGAGCAGTACTTC
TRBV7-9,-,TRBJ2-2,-,CASSLPLGELFF,TGTGCCAGCAGCTTACCACTCGGGGAGCTGTTTTTT
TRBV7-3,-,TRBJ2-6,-,CASAPAGANVLTF,TGTGCCTCCGCCCCAGCTGGGGCCAACGTCCTGACTTTC
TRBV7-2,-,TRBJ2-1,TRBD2,CASSLPTTSGRIHYNEQFF,TGTGCCAGCAGCTTACCCACGACTAGCGGGAGAATTCACTACAATGAGCAGTTCTTC
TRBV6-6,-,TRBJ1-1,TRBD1,CASSYLNRGPNTEAFF,TGTGCCAGCAGTTACCTTAACAGGGGGCCGAACACTGAAGCTTTCTTT
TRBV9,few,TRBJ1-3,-,CASSNRGLSGNTIYF,TGTGCCAGCAGCAATAGGGGCCTCTCTGGAAACACCATATATTTT
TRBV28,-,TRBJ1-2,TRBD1,CASSTNLDRDLDGYTF,TGTGCCAGCAGTACCAACCTGGACAGGGATCTTGATGGCTACACCTTC
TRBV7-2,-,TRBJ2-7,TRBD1,CASSLDRGVGYEQYF,TGTGCCAGCAGCTTAGACAGGGGAGTAGGGTACGAGCAGTACTTC
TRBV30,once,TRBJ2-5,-,CAWSREETQYF,TGTGCCTGGAGTCGGGAGGAGACCCAGTACTTC
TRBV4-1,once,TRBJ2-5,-,CASSQGGSAVRQETQYF,TGCGCCAGCAGCCAAGGAGGGTCCGCTGTACGCCAAGAGACCCAGTACTTC
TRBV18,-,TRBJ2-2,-,CASSHQKNTGELFF,TGTGCCAGCTCACACCAGAAGAACACCGGGGAGCTGTTTTTT
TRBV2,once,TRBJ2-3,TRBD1,CASSLGQGFGSLTDTQYF,TGTGCCAGCAGCTTGGGACAGGGGTTCGGATCCCTCACAGATACGCAGTATTTT
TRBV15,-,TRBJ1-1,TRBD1,CATSRGSRGQDTEAFF,TGTGCCACCAGCAGGGGTAGCAGGGGGCAGGACACTGAAGCTTTCTTT
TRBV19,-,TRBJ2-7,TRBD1,CASSPLAGTGGYEQYF,TGTGCCAGTAGCCCGCTTGCCGGGACAGGGGGCTACGAGCAGTACTTC
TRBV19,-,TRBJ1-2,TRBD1,CASRLDRDYGYTF,TGTGCCAGTAGGCTGGACAGGGACTATGGCTACACCTTC
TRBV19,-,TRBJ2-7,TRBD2,CASSPPGGGRFYEQYF,TGTGCCAGTAGCCCGCCTGGGGGCGGGAGGTTTTACGAGCAGTACTTC
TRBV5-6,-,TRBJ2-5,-,CASSLLFRGETQYF,TGTGCCAGCAGCTTGTTATTCAGGGGTGAAACCCAGTACTTC
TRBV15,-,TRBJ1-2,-,CATRLSRGINYGYTF,TGTGCCACCCGCTTGTCTCGGGGAATTAACTATGGCTACACCTTC
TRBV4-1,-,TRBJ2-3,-,CASSQRISVIWDTQYF,TGCGCCAGCAGCCAGCGGATATCGGTCATCTGGGATACGCAGTATTTT
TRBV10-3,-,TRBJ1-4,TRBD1,CAISAQGGEKLFF,TGTGCCATCAGTGCACAGGGGGGCGAAAAACTGTTTTTT
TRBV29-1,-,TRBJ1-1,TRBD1,CSVIWARGLTEAFF,TGCAGCGTAATCTGGGCCAGGGGGCTCACTGAAGCTTTCTTT
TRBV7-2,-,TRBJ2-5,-,CASSLFGGLETQYF,TGTGCCAGCAGCTTGTTCGGAGGGCTGGAGACCCAGTACTTC
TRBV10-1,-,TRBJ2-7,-,CASSKPGSYEQYF,TGCGCCAGCAGTAAACCAGGGTCGTACGAGCAGTACTTC
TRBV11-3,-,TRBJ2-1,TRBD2,CASSSGTSGYNEQFF,TGTGCCAGCAGCTCCGGGACTAGCGGGTACAATGAGCAGTTCTTC
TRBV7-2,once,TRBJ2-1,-,CASSWYQGYNEQFF,TGTGCCAGCAGCTGGTATCAGGGCTACAATGAGCAGTTCTTC
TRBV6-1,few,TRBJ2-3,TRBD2,CASSGTSGGADTQYF,TGTGCCAGCAGTGGGACTAGCGGGGGGGCAGATACGCAGTATTTT
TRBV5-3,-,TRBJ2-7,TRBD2,CARSSARGLADSYEQYF,TGTGCCAGAAGCTCGGCCCGGGGACTAGCGGACTCCTACGAGCAGTACTTC
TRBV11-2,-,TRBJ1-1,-,CASSLLSQGEAFF,TGTGCCAGCAGCTTACTTTCACAGGGTGAAGCTTTCTTT
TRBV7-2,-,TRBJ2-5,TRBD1,CASTSSTGQETQYF,TGTGCCAGCACCTCTTCGACAGGGCAAGAGACCCAGTACTTC
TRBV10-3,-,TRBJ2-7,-,CAIKRQESIYEQYF,TGTGCCATCAAGAGACAGGAATCTATCTACGAGCAGTACTTC
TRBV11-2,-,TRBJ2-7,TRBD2,CASSLGGLAGKGTYEQYF,TGTGCCAGCAGCTTAGGGGGTTTAGCGGGGAAGGGCACCTACGAGCAGTACTTC
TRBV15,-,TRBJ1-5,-,CATSRDRGLGQPQHF,TGTGCCACCAGCAGAGATCGAGGGTTAGGTCAGCCCCAGCATTTT
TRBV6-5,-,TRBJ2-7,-,CASRSDYEQYF,TGTGCCAGCAGGTCAGATTACGAGCAGTACTTC
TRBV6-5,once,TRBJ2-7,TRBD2,CATQREGLYEQYF,TGTGCCACCCAACGGGAGGGCCTCTACGAGCAGTACTTC
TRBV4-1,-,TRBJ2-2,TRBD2,CASSQGTSGVNTGELFF,TGCGCCAGCAGCCAAGGGACTAGCGGAGTGAACACCGGGGAGCTGTTTTTT
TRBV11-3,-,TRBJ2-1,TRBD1,CASSPTGTGRVYEQFF,TGTGCCAGCAGTCCTACCGGGACAGGGCGTGTCTATGAGCAGTTCTTC
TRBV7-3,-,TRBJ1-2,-,CASSTSPGQNYGYTF,TGTGCCAGCAGCACCAGCCCTGGACAGAACTATGGCTACACCTTC
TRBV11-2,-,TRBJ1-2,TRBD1,CASSKDRGLGYTF,TGTGCCAGCAGTAAAGACAGGGGGCTGGGCTACACCTTC